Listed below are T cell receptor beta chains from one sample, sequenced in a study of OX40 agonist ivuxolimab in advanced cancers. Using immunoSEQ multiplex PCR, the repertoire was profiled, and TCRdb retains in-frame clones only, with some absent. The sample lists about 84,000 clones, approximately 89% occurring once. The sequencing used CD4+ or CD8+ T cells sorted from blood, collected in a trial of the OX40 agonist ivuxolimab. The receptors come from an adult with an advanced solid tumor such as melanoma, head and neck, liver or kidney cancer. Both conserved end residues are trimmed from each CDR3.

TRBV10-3 AISESTRTDTQY
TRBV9 ASSWDTNTGELF
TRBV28 ASSTQGPRNTIY
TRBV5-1 ASSREQGGSPLH
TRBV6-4 ASRAGPSTDTQY
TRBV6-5 ASSYGGSGNNEQF
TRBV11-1 ASRPKQGAGTEAF
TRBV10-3 ATASEAYEQY
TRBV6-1 ASSLADSTDTQY
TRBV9 ASSPSGTDTQY
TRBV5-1 ASSHPKLVSNKGIMFSYEQY
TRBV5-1 ASSLGDSVSINT
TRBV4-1 ASSHALIRRTSDNSPLH
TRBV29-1 SVEGGQGRVDEQF
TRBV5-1 ASSLLVQGLEQF
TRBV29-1 SVGGADREKLF
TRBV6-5 ASSMGRGYGYT
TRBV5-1 ASSGVGATGELF
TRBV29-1 SVRGQGAFGGANVLT
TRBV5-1 ASSLLGGRTDTQY
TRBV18 ASSLPSGRNEQF
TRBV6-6 ATRPGGYNEQF
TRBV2 ASRVGVTANYGYT
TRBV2 ASSHQNTEAF
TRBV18 ASGQPGPYEQY
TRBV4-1 ASSQSPKGQVVPRYGYT
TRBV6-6 ASSPRQGNYNEQF
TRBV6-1 ASRGEGAYGYT
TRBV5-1 ASSLAGGANYGYT
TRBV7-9 ASSFLLGQGANVLT
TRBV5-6 ASSQGVDKTQY
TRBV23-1 ASSHYSGTGTNTEAF
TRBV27 ASSPSSTGISYNEQF
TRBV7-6 ASSLRGPLTGNTIY
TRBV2 ASSRGPLFNNEQF
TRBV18 ASSSGQGVYGYT
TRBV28 ASSTGTKNSPLH
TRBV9 ASNPGISSYNEQF
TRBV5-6 ASSPVWGRANYGYT
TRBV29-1 SVEDRRVTNTGELF
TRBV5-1 ASSLDGTGPDTQY
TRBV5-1 ASSPQADTGELF
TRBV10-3 AISPGRSSGNTIY
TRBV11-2 ASSLATEAF
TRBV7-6 ASSLVSSGRGYNEQF
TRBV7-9 ASSPRLAGEYEQF
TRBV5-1 ASSLSLAGGETQY
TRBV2 ASKPNHSNQPQH
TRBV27 ASGGRGVGNEQF
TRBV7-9 ASSLLQNTEAF
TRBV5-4 ASSGVGTDTQY
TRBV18 ASSPRLAGGTDTQY
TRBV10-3 AISGLAGLYEQY
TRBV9 ASSVGQGNTEAF
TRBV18 ASSPQGPGSNQPQH
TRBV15 ATSRDGVVTRNYEQY